The clone carrying this T cell receptor (beta chain) turned up a few times. Its specificity is not known. Germline V lookup: CDR1 MNHEY, CDR2 SMNVEV (reference sequence). This CDR3 comprises 14 residues. V lost 3 bases, J lost 1 base, and 9 bases lay in between. The sample is drawn from a study of T-cell reconstitution after alpha-beta-depleted transplantation in children. Molecular barcoding with unique molecular identifiers was used for the TCRbeta library. TCRdb recomputed calls from the PCR reads with MiXCR, one row per CDR3 protein. The repertoire holds around 490,000 distinct CDR3 sequences, with 11% as singletons. Study outcomes and limitations: From newly produced T cells came most of the T-cell counts and diversity one year after transplant. There were some patients whose high TCRbeta diversity at day 60 came from surviving recipient T cells and thymic progenitors.

The rearrangement joins TRBV27 to TRBJ2-5; D uncertain. The sequence was obtained from a female patient younger than 10 who had a stem cell transplant for aplastic anemia, so the T cells may come from the graft donor. This specimen was PBMCs, mostly from graft donor cells, taken 180 days after TCRalphabeta/CD19-depleted stem cell transplant. CDR3 bases: TGTGCCAGCAGTTTGTTTGAGTCCCAAGAGACCCAGTACTTC. Translated: CASSLFESQETQYF.